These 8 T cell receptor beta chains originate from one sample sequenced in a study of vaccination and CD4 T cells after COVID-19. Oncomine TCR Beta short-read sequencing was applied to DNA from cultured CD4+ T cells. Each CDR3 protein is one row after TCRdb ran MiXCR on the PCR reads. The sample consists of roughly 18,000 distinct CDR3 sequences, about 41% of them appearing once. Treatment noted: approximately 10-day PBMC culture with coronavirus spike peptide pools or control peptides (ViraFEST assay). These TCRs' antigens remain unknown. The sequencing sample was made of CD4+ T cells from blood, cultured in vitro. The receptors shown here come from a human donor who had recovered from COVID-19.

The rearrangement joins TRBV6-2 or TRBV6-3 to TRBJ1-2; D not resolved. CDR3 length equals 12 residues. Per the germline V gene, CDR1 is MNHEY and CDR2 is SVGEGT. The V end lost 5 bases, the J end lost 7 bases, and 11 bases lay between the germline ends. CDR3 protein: CASSTLRIGYTF. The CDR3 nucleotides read TGTGCCAGCAGTACGCTACGGATTGGCTACACCTTC.

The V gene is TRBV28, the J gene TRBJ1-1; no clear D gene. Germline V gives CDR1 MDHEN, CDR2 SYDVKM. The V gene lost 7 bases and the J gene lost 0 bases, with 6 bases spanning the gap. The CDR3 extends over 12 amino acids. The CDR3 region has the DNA TGTGCCAGCATATCCCTGAACACTGAAGCTTTCTTT. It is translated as CASISLNTEAFF. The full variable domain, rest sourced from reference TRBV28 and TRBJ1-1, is DVKVTQSSRYLVKRTGEKVFLECVQDMDHENMFWYRQDPGLGLRLIYFSYDVKMKEKGDIPEGYSVSREKKERFSLILESASTNQTSMYLCASISLNTEAFFGQGTRLTVV.

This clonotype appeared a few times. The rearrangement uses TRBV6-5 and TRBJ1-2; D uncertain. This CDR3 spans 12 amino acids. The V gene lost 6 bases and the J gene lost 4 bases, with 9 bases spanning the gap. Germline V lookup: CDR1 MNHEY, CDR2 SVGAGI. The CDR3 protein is CASRNSAYGYTF. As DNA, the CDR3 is TGTGCCAGCAGAAACTCGGCCTATGGCTACACCTTC.

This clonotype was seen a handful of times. The CDR3 spells CASSPPIYGTVKNIQYF. The CDR3 region has the DNA TGTGCCAGCAGCCCCCCTATCTATGGGACAGTCAAAAACATTCAGTACTTC. The chain uses TRBV7-2 and TRBJ2-4; 7 bases fit TRBD1. Looked up from germline, CDR1 is SGHTA and CDR2 is FQGNSA. V lost 5 bases, J lost 3 bases, and 13 bases stayed unmatched. The CDR3 extends over 17 amino acids.

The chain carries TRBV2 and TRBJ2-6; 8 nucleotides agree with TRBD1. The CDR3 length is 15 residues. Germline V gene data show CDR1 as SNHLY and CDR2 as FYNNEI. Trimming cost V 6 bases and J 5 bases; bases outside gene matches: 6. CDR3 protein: CASRGQGLWANVLTF. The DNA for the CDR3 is TGTGCCAGCAGAGGACAGGGTTTGTGGGCCAACGTCCTGACTTTC.

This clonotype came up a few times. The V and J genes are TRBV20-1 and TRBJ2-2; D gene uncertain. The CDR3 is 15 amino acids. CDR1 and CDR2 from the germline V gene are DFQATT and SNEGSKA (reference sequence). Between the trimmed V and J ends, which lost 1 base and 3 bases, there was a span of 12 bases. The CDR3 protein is CSARARNQDTGELFF. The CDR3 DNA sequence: TGCAGTGCTAGAGCCAGGAACCAAGACACCGGGGAGCTGTTTTTT.

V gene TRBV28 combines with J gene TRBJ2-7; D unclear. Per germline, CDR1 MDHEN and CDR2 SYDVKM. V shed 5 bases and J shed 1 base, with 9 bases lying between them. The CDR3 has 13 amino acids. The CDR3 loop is CASSVSSSYEQYF. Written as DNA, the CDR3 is TGTGCCAGCAGTGTATCAAGTTCCTACGAGCAGTACTTC.

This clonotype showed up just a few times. CDR3 region: CASRDGTVDTGELFF. DNA for the CDR3: TGTGCCAGTAGGGACGGGACAGTGGACACCGGGGAGCTGTTTTTT. V is TRBV19 and J is TRBJ2-2; 7 bases align to TRBD1. CDR1 LNHDA and CDR2 SQIVND come from the germline V gene (reference sequence). The CDR3 sequence is 15 residues long. After removal of 6 bases from V and 3 bases from J, the junction contained 7 bases not matched to a gene. The full variable domain, rest sourced from reference TRBV19 and TRBJ2-2, is DGGITQSPKYLFRKEGQNVTLSCEQNLNHDAMYWYRQDPGQGLRLIYYSQIVNDFQKGDIAEGYSVSREKKESFPLTVTSAQKNPTAFYLCASRDGTVDTGELFFGEGSRLTVL.